Below, one T cell receptor (beta chain) is given with its context. This could be a read error, since a much larger clone is one nucleotide away. Profiling that covered TCR beta VDJ and CDR3 relied on genomic DNA as its template. TCRdb itself ran the reads through MiXCR, one entry per CDR3 protein. The data show 180,000 or so distinct CDR3 sequences, under 50% seen once. CDR3 length: 13 amino acids. The data stem from a study of CD8+CD57+ T cells in acquired aplastic anemia. The authors sequenced patients whose flow cytometry had shown CD8+CD57+ cell expansion. This sequence joins TRBV12-3 or TRBV12-4 and TRBJ1-2, with 9 positions matching TRBD1. The source is a human donor with aplastic anemia. Sequencing input: sorted CD4+, CD8+, or CD8+CD57+ T cells (not recorded which) from PBMCs. The chain's CDR3 is CASSLGTGAGYAF. As DNA, the CDR3 is TGTGCCAGCAGTTTAGGGACAGGGGCTGGCTACGCCTTC.